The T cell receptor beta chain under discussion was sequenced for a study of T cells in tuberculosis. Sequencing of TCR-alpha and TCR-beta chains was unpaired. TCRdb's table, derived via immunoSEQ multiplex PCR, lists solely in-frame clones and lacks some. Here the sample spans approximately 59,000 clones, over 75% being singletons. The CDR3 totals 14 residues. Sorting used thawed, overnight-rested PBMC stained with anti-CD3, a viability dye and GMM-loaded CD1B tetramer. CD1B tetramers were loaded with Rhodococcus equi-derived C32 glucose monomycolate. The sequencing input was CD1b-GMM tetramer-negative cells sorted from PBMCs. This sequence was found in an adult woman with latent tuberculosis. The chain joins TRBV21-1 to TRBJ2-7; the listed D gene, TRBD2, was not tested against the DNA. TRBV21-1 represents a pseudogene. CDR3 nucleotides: TGTGCCAGCGGGGGGAGGGCAGGCGCCTACGAGCAGTACTTC. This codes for CASGGRAGAYEQYF.